The source of this T cell receptor beta chain is a study of cytomegalovirus exposure and HLA in healthy donors. The study ran its PCR with 60 Vbeta and 13 Jbeta primers. Only in-frame clones appear in the TCRdb table, and some are missing; sequencing was by immunoSEQ multiplex PCR. The sample holds 250,000 to 350,000 clones; 75% to 90% are singletons and the top ten take approximately 4.3%. The V end was cut by 0 bases, the J end by 7 bases, with 7 bases between. The CDR3 consists of 12 residues. From germline, CDR1 is SQVTM and CDR2 ANQGSEA. The receptor comes from a middle-aged man in good health and CMV-seropositive. Sequenced input: PBMCs. The rearrangement uses TRBV29-1 and TRBJ2-1; D remains unclear. The CDR3 protein is CSVEDSRNEQFF. Here the CDR3 DNA reads TGCAGCGTTGAAGATAGCCGAAATGAGCAGTTCTTC.